This T cell receptor (beta chain) emerged from a study of cytotoxic CD8 clonotypes in ibrutinib-treated CLL. Study-wide background: Patients attained some 25 partial and 2 complete responses; at median around 68 months, around 15 remained remitted while roughly 12 progressed. Response sampling came at median approximately a year of treatment, ranging about 6 to 40 months. Study-level points and caveats: Baseline levels were approached again at progression, after clonality had risen at ibrutinib response.

The CDR3 length is 10 residues. Trimming cost V 6 bases and J 5 bases, with 2 bases left between them. Germline V gene sequence: CDR1 SGHVS, CDR2 FQNEAQ. This clone was observed a few times. Antigen unknown. Depth targeted 1 in 200,000 to 1 in 1 million T cells, averaging around 10x coverage per clonotype. Generated by immunoSEQ multiplex PCR, the TCRdb table keeps only in-frame clones and is missing some. This table has 250,000 to 350,000 clones, roughly three quarters appearing once. The rearrangement links TRBV7-8 to TRBJ2-1; D gene ambiguous. The sequencing here drew on PBMCs, taken at disease progression, from a patient treated with ibrutinib. The TCR was taken from a human donor with chronic lymphocytic leukemia. The CDR3 DNA sequence: TGTGCCAGCAGGAACAATGAGCAGTTCTTC. The encoded protein is CASRNNEQFF.